This TCR beta chain was obtained from a study of cytomegalovirus exposure and HLA in healthy donors. Germline CDR1 reads LGHNA; CDR2 reads YNFKEQ. Trimming removed 2 bases from V and 5 bases from J, with 12 bases in between. This CDR3 region has 14 residues. Both 60 Vbeta primers and 13 Jbeta primers went into the PCR. TCRdb's copy holds only in-frame clones and misses some; the assay was immunoSEQ multiplex PCR. The sample lists 110,000 to 150,000 clones, more than 75% seen once, with about 5% in the top ten. Of note for this clone: Its antigen is not known.

The study, taken as a whole, reports: A few of the chains that were CMV-associated were confirmed in vitro to be specific for CMV antigens. A later analysis reportedly found fewer N-insertions in an Asian-associated ancestry cluster than the approximately 670-donor mean. TCR beta sequences reportedly predicted most subjects' HLA-A and HLA-B alleles accurately. HLA restriction was apparent for most CMV-associated TCR beta chains in a later analysis.

This TCR derives from a male donor in good health and CMV-seronegative. V gene TRBV4-2 combines with J gene TRBJ1-2; D unresolved. Sequenced sample: PBMCs. The CDR3 reads CASSQNEGGYGYTF. In DNA, the CDR3 is TGTGCCAGCAGCCAAAACGAGGGCGGTTATGGCTACACCTTC.